The TCR beta chain under discussion was sequenced for a study of spatial heterogeneity in lung cancer (dated by TCRdb to about 2019). Notes on the research overall: Beta-chain transcripts were consistently detected in greater numbers than alpha-chain transcripts, which likely reflected higher beta-chain transcript abundance. TCR repertoire features were related to nonsynonymous mutation counts determined by whole-exome sequencing of tumor tissue. Both alpha and beta chains were TCR-sequenced in samples taken at surgery, namely 220 tumor regions, fewer than 80 matched nontumor lung samples and around 53 PBMC samples. In the raw uncorrected reads, each unique combination of TCR and UMI appeared more than ten times on average. The study quantitatively compared TCR alpha and beta repertoires across multiple tumor regions, matched nontumor lung and blood in non-small cell lung cancer. On the study overall, not on this receptor specifically: Additional single-cell paired TCR alpha and beta sequencing was considered necessary to confirm, at a functional level, the hypothesis that regional TCRs recognize regional mutations. Ubiquitous expanded tumor TCRs were detected in blood more often at tumor resection than at routine follow-up.

V gives up 5 bases and J gives up 0 bases, and the segment between their germline ends measures 17 bases. Spanning cysteine to phenylalanine, the CDR3 consists of 16 amino acids. This entry keeps only the CDR3 DNA: 48 bases, framed from base 1. Sequences SGHTA (CDR1) and FQGNSA (CDR2) are obtained from the germline V gene. In the paper's terms, the time point label means: sample taken at primary tumor resection. For TCR sequencing, whole RNA was extracted from tumor and nontumor lung tissue, or from cryopreserved PBMC samples, and no cell sorting was done. The donors were more than 60 patients from the lung TRACERx cohort who had early-stage, untreated non-small cell lung cancer. Only patients for whom sufficient RNA was available from at least two tumor regions were selected for TCR sequencing. The library was prepared using 5' RACE. Sequenced using a NextSeq 500. The TCR library protocol attached a unique molecular identifier to each TCR cDNA molecule to allow correction of PCR and sequencing errors. On the authors' methods: TCR identification, UMI-based error correction and CDR3 extraction were all carried out with Decombinator tools. Expanded TCRs were defined as those above a frequency of 2 per 1,000, corresponding to the top 1% of the tumor frequency distribution. Renyi diversity was calculated using the R vegan package after each repertoire was subsampled 100 times to 5,000 TCRs. CDR3 similarity networks were constructed using string-kernel similarity of amino acid triplets, with links drawn between CDR3s whose pairwise similarity was above 0.82. TCRdb ran its own pipeline on the public reads, namely fastp trimming at Q25 and MiXCR clone calling, and kept in-frame beta chains. Rows matching on CDR3 protein sequence are summarized as one entry with the most common DNA and genes. The V and J calls come from TCRdb's annotation, not from the publication. This sample holds roughly 80,000 distinct CDR3 sequences; approximately 12% were observed only once. The ten largest account for approximately 4.2% of the sample.

This clonotype was detected a few times. It lacks a known antigen. No clone much larger than this one lies a single base away; base qualities are absent. The chain joins TRBV7-2 to TRBJ2-7; the D gene assignment is ambiguous. The sample was PBMCs, taken at surgery. The origin of this receptor is a male donor with early-stage non-small cell lung cancer. For the CDR3, the sequence is CASSPQAPSSSYEQYF. The sequence in DNA is TGTGCCAGCAGCCCTCAAGCCCCGAGTAGCTCCTACGAGCAGTACTTC.